This passage covers 31 T cell receptor beta chains from one sample sequenced in a study of CD8+CD57+ T cells in acquired aplastic anemia. The patients chosen for sequencing had shown expansion of CD8+CD57+ cells (detected by flow cytometry). The template for TCR beta VDJ and CDR3 sequence profiling was genomic DNA. TCRdb re-called the reads with MiXCR, one entry per CDR3 protein. This sample has approximately 190,000 distinct CDR3 sequences; 48% occur once, and the top ten carry about 9.7%. Sequenced: sorted CD4+, CD8+, or CD8+CD57+ T cells (not recorded which) from PBMCs. The receptors shown here come from a human donor with aplastic anemia.

The chain is built from TRBV20-1 and TRBJ1-5; no reliable D call. From germline, CDR1 is DFQATT and CDR2 SNEGSKA (reference sequence). The CDR3 runs 12 residues. V lost 6 bases, J lost 1 base, and 7 bases lay in between. Here the CDR3 reads CSAHDSNQPQHF. The CDR3 DNA sequence: TGCAGTGCCCATGACAGCAATCAGCCCCAGCATTTT.

This chain links TRBV5-5 with TRBJ2-7; 8 nucleotides align to TRBD1. V lost 0 bases to trimming and J lost 0 bases; unmatched junction nucleotides: 5. Germline V gene sequence: CDR1 SGHKS, CDR2 YYEKEE (reference sequence). This CDR3 comprises 16 residues. The CDR3 is CASSLGQGTASYEQYF. CDR3 coding DNA: TGTGCCAGCAGCTTGGGACAGGGGACGGCCTCCTACGAGCAGTACTTC.

This clonotype was recorded at least ten times. The genes are TRBV20-1 and TRBJ1-3; D is possibly TRBD1 (5 bases). The germline CDR1 and CDR2 sequences are DFQATT and SNEGSKA (reference sequence). CDR3 length: 14 residues. V lost 0 bases and J 2 bases, leaving 8 bases between the germline ends. The CDR3 DNA reads TGCAGTGCTAGAGATCCGGGGGCTGGAAACACCATATATTTT. Translating gives CSARDPGAGNTIYF.

This clonotype was detected only once. The J gene is TRBJ1-1, the V gene TRBV2; no definite D call. Germline CDR1 SNHLY, CDR2 FYNNEI. There are 13 residues in the CDR3. Trimming took 8 bases from V and 5 from J, leaving 15 bases between them. CDR3 residues: CASEDALGTEAFF. The DNA of the CDR3 is TGTGCCAGCGAGGATGCTTTAGGTACTGAAGCTTTCTTT.

This clonotype was picked up many times. The J gene is TRBJ2-7, the V gene TRBV6-1; possibly TRBD2 for D (5 bases). V shed 7 bases and J shed 0 bases, with 10 bases lying between them. The V gene's germline CDR1 is MNHNS and CDR2 SASEGT. The length of the CDR3 is 13 residues. The CDR3 region is CASIEGPSYEQYF. CDR3 DNA: TGTGCCAGCATCGAGGGCCCCTCCTACGAGCAGTACTTC.

The count of this clonotype is one. V gene TRBV7-9 combines with J gene TRBJ2-1, with no clear D. This CDR3 comprises 13 residues. Deletions cut 2 bases from V and 4 bases from J, with 6 bases between. Germline V CDR1 and CDR2: SEHNR, FQNEAQ (reference sequence). The CDR3 DNA reads as TGTGCCAGCAGCTTAATCAGTTACAATGAGCAGTTCTTC. This codes for CASSLISYNEQFF.

The V call is TRBV24-1, the J call TRBJ1-5; D is uncertain. The germline V and J ends were trimmed by 11 bases and 0 bases, with 10 bases remaining between them. CDR1 KGHDR and CDR2 SFDVKD come from the germline V gene. The CDR3 runs 13 residues. The CDR3 sequence: CASSPGSNQPQHF. CDR3 DNA: TGTGCCAGCTCACCAGGTAGCAATCAGCCCCAGCATTTT.

Ten or more counts support this clonotype. The chain uses TRBV9 and TRBJ2-7; possible D gene TRBD1, 5 bases. The CDR3 runs to 15 residues. Germline V gives CDR1 SGDLS, CDR2 YYNGEE. V was trimmed by 4 bases and J by 2 bases, leaving 16 bases between them. This chain's CDR3 is CASSPRQGETYEQYF. CDR3 sequence (DNA): TGTGCCAGCAGCCCCCGGCAGGGTGAAACCTACGAGCAGTACTTC.

The chain uses TRBV5-5 and TRBJ2-2; D is ambiguous. Germline loops: CDR1 SGHKS, CDR2 YYEKEE (reference sequence). The CDR3 consists of 16 residues. V was trimmed by 0 bases and J by 4 bases, leaving 13 bases between them. The CDR3 is CASSLEWVVGTGELFF. In nucleotides, the CDR3 is TGTGCCAGCAGCTTGGAGTGGGTTGTAGGCACCGGGGAGCTGTTTTTT.

The sample holds a few counts of this clonotype. This chain uses TRBV6-1 with TRBJ2-3; 10 bases align to TRBD2. The CDR3 has 18 amino acids. The J segment lost 3 bases and the V segment lost 6 bases, leaving 15 bases of the junction unmatched. CDR1 and CDR2 from the germline V gene are MNHNS and SASEGT. The CDR3 DNA reads TGTGCCAGCAGCCGTAGCGGGAGGCCACCCCTAGTGACAGATACGCAGTATTTT. As protein: CASSRSGRPPLVTDTQYF.

This clonotype came up a few times. The rearrangement joins TRBV30 to TRBJ2-3, with TRBD2 matching 11 bases. Germline V gene data show CDR1 as GTSNPN and CDR2 as SVGIG (reference sequence). J lost 4 bases, V lost 1 base, and 4 bases had no gene match. The CDR3 spans 15 residues. As DNA, the CDR3 is TGTGCCTGGAGTGCCCTAGCGGGAGGTTCAGATACGCAGTATTTT. The encoded protein is CAWSALAGGSDTQYF.

The chain has TRBV20-1 and TRBJ1-2; no clear D. The germline CDR1 and CDR2 sequences are DFQATT and SNEGSKA (reference sequence). The CDR3 runs to 14 residues. Trimming took off 6 bases at V and 10 bases at J, with 24 bases between the two ends. CDR3 residues: CSATGSWPESDYTF. In DNA form, the CDR3 reads TGCAGTGCCACCGGGTCGTGGCCCGAGAGTGACTACACCTTC.

CDR3 region: CASSVHALQGMAFF. Written as DNA, the CDR3 is TGTGCCAGCAGTGTCCATGCTTTACAGGGGATGGCTTTCTTT. The chain is built from TRBV2 and TRBJ1-1; TRBD1 agrees at 7 bases. The V gene's germline CDR1 is SNHLY and CDR2 FYNNEI. Germline trimming cut 4 bases from V and 11 bases from J; bases unmatched to any gene: 13. The CDR3 spans 14 residues.

This clonotype was detected many times. The V and J genes are TRBV7-2 and TRBJ2-3; no reliable D call. The V gene's germline CDR1 is SGHTA and CDR2 FQGNSA. CDR3 length: 14 residues. V was shortened by 0 bases and J by 10 bases, with 14 bases between the two germline ends. The CDR3 sequence: CASSLASRASSQYF. The CDR3 nucleotides are TGTGCCAGCAGCTTAGCGAGCCGGGCCTCGTCGCAGTATTTT.

The V and J genes are TRBV11-1 and TRBJ2-1; a possible D gene is TRBD1 (5 bases). V was trimmed by 4 bases and J by 5 bases, leaving 12 bases between them. Germline CDR1 reads SGHAT; CDR2 reads FQDESV (reference sequence). The CDR3 spans 14 residues. CDR3 DNA sequence: TGTGCCAGCAGCTACGGTACAGGTGACAATGAGCAGTTCTTC. Amino acids: CASSYGTGDNEQFF.

In the case of this clonotype: At one boundary the junction diverges from the germline segment, which might be a read error. The chain uses TRBV5-1 and TRBJ1-1, with D perhaps matching TRBD1 (5 bases). CDR3 length: 13 residues. Germline CDR1 and CDR2: SGHRS and YFSETQ. DNA for the CDR3: TGCGCCGGCAGCCCAACACAGGCAACAGAAGCTTTCTTT. Protein: CAGSPTQATEAFF.

The CDR3 is CSTRVLGVNYGYTF. The CDR3 nucleotides read TGCAGTACCAGGGTTTTGGGGGTCAACTATGGCTACACCTTC. The chain links TRBV20-1 to TRBJ1-2, with D possibly matching TRBD1 (5 bases). Germline lookup yields CDR1 DFQATT and CDR2 SNEGSKA (reference sequence). This CDR3 has 14 residues. With 8 bases removed from V and 2 bases from J, the gap between germline ends came to 18 bases.

This clonotype showed up just once. The chain links TRBV6-4 to TRBJ1-2; the D is unclear. Trimming removed 0 bases from V and 4 bases from J, with 12 bases in between. Germline CDR1 is MRHNA and CDR2 is SNTAGT. The CDR3 extends over 15 amino acids. CDR3 nucleotides: TGTGCCAGCAGTGACTCGATGGACGGATTCTATGGCTACACCTTC. Its protein is CASSDSMDGFYGYTF.

This clonotype was recorded at least ten times. The V and J genes are TRBV7-2 and TRBJ1-5; D gene unclear. This CDR3 is 13 amino acids long. CDR1 is SGHTA, CDR2 FQGNSA, per germline. The V and J ends lost 4 bases and 9 bases respectively, with 13 bases between them. DNA for the CDR3: TGTGCCAGCAGCTCATACGGGAGTGGGCCCCAGCATTTT. Translated: CASSSYGSGPQHF.

Only a few counts were recorded for this clonotype. This rearrangement joins TRBV2 to TRBJ1-2; D call uncertain. Looked up from germline, CDR1 is SNHLY and CDR2 is FYNNEI. The ends were cut back, 7 bases at V and 6 bases at J, with 15 bases in the middle. This CDR3 comprises 13 residues. The CDR3 loop reads CASTPQTWDGYTF. Written as DNA, the CDR3 is TGTGCCAGCACCCCCCAGACGTGGGATGGCTACACCTTC. The whole variable domain, remainder taken from reference TRBV2 and TRBJ1-2, is EPEVTQTPSHQVTQMGQEVILRCVPISNHLYFYWYRQILGQKVEFLVSFYNNEISEKSEIFDDQFSVERPDGSNFTLKIRSTKLEDSAMYFCASTPQTWDGYTFGSGTRLTVV.

This chain joins TRBV5-1 and TRBJ1-1; TRBD1 is a possible D gene (6 bases). The germline V gene encodes CDR1 SGHRS and CDR2 YFSETQ. The CDR3 sequence is 13 residues long. The ends were cut back, 3 bases at V and 3 bases at J, with 9 bases in the middle. For the CDR3, the DNA is TGCGCCAGCAGCTGGGGGGCGGACACTGAAGCTTTCTTT. Its protein product is CASSWGADTEAFF.

The V and J genes are TRBV20-1 and TRBJ1-2; D unclear. The CDR3 covers 13 residues. Germline-derived CDR1 and CDR2 are DFQATT and SNEGSKA (reference sequence). V lost 6 bases, J lost 3 bases, and 14 bases lay in between. The DNA of the CDR3 is TGCAGTGCCCAGGACGGACCGGACTATGGCTACACCTTC. Translated: CSAQDGPDYGYTF.

The sample holds many counts of this clonotype. The gene calls are TRBV5-1 and TRBJ2-2; no clear D gene. This CDR3 has 15 amino acids. Germline lookup yields CDR1 SGHRS and CDR2 YFSETQ. V was shortened by 2 bases and J by 6 bases, with 14 bases between the two germline ends. CDR3 sequence (DNA): TGCGCCAGCAGCTTAGGGAATCAGGTGGCCGGGGAGCTGTTTTTT. It encodes CASSLGNQVAGELFF.

The chain uses TRBV24-1 and TRBJ1-5; D is unclear. The CDR3 has 13 amino acids. The germline gives CDR1 KGHDR, CDR2 SFDVKD. The germline V and J ends were trimmed by 7 bases and 7 bases, with 13 bases remaining between them. The CDR3 region has the DNA TGTGCCACCAGAGGGCCTACCGGCCAGCCCCAGCATTTT. Protein: CATRGPTGQPQHF.

J is TRBJ1-6 and V is TRBV15; 7 bases agree with TRBD1. The germline V gene has CDR1 LNHNV and CDR2 YYDKDF (reference sequence). The trim removed 3 bases at V and 10 bases at J, leaving 9 bases unmatched. The CDR3 contains 15 residues. The CDR3 DNA reads as TGTGCCACCAGCAGCGACAGGGCGGCGGGATCACCCCTCCACTTT. Translating it yields CATSSDRAAGSPLHF.

The chain employs TRBV24-1 and TRBJ2-2, with D possibly matching TRBD2 (5 bases). Trimming left V 5 bases short and J 7 bases short, with 10 bases between. Germline loops: CDR1 KGHDR, CDR2 SFDVKD. This CDR3 has 13 amino acids. CDR3 sequence (DNA): TGTGCCACCAGTGCGAAGGGAGTCGGGGAGCTGTTTTTT. Encoded protein: CATSAKGVGELFF.

This clonotype showed up just a few times. V usage is TRBV11-2 and J usage is TRBJ2-7; 7 bases match TRBD1. Germline lookup yields CDR1 SGHAT and CDR2 FQNNGV. V shed 5 bases, J shed 5 bases, and the junction held 6 bases outside the gene matches. This CDR3 spans 13 amino acids. The CDR3 DNA is TGTGCCAGCAGCCCGACAGGGTTCGACGAGCAGTACTTC. It is translated as CASSPTGFDEQYF.

The chain couples TRBV19 to TRBJ1-1; D unclear. The V end lost 6 bases, the J end lost 3 bases, and 11 bases lay between the germline ends. Germline V gives CDR1 LNHDA, CDR2 SQIVND (reference sequence). The CDR3 consists of 13 residues. The CDR3 protein is CASSCDSDTEAFF. In DNA, the CDR3 is TGTGCCAGTAGCTGTGATTCGGACACTGAAGCTTTCTTT. The whole variable domain, filled in from reference TRBV19 and TRBJ1-1, reads DGGITQSPKYLFRKEGQNVTLSCEQNLNHDAMYWYRQDPGQGLRLIYYSQIVNDFQKGDIAEGYSVSREKKESFPLTVTSAQKNPTAFYLCASSCDSDTEAFFGQGTRLTVV.

The sample holds a few counts of this clonotype. This rearrangement joins TRBV7-2 to TRBJ1-6; the D gene is possibly TRBD1 (5 bases). The germline V gene has CDR1 SGHTA and CDR2 FQGNSA. This CDR3 comprises 14 residues. The ends were cut back, 5 bases at V and 7 bases at J, with 12 bases in the middle. The CDR3: CASSPGTPNSPLHF. CDR3 nucleotide sequence: TGTGCCAGCAGCCCCGGGACCCCGAATTCACCCCTCCACTTT.

The chain joins TRBV20-1 to TRBJ2-1; D perhaps matches TRBD2 (5 bases). Germline assignment: CDR1 DFQATT and CDR2 SNEGSKA (reference sequence). With 2 bases removed from V and 8 bases from J, the gap between germline ends came to 10 bases. This CDR3 has 12 residues. The chain's CDR3 is CSARRARDEQFF. In nucleotides, the CDR3 is TGCAGTGCTAGAAGGGCGCGGGATGAGCAGTTCTTC.

This clonotype was seen a handful of times. The V gene is TRBV10-3, the J gene TRBJ2-5; 9 bases agree with TRBD1. Germline CDR1 is ENHRY and CDR2 is SYGVKD. Trimming took 2 bases from V and 5 from J; bases not matched to a gene: 6. This CDR3 is 15 amino acids long. Here the CDR3 DNA reads TGTGCCATCAGTGAGGGAACAGGGGGCAGCGAGACCCAGTACTTC. Amino acid sequence: CAISEGTGGSETQYF.